Below are 15 T cell receptor beta chains sequenced from a single sample in a study of vaccination effects on CD4 cells after COVID-19. Antigen-specific CD4+ T cells were first expanded with viral peptide pools by the ViraFEST assay and only then sequenced. Following 10 days of culture, CD4+ T cells were isolated. Vaccine administered to participants consisted of two doses of either BNT162b2 or mRNA-1273. The protocol was immunoSEQ multiplex PCR, while the TCRdb copy is restricted to in-frame clones and leaves out a portion. The sample lists under 40,000 clones, 72% occurring once. No antigen is known for these receptors. The sample here was CD4+ T cells from PBMCs cultured with HCoV-229E spike peptides, taken after COVID-19 vaccination. The receptors shown here come from a human donor who received a COVID-19 vaccine.

The chain couples TRBV3-1 (or the pseudogene TRBV3-2) to TRBJ2-5; the D is unclear. Germline lookup yields CDR1 LGHDT and CDR2 YNNKEL (reference sequence). Trimming took 0 bases from V and 4 from J, leaving 9 bases between them. CDR3 size: 14 residues. CDR3 bases: TGTGCCAGCAGCCAAGATAACCTCGGAGAGACCCAGTACTTC. This translates into CASSQDNLGETQYF.

The chain has TRBV27 and TRBJ2-7; D could derive from TRBD1 or TRBD2 (6 bases each). Trimming stripped 5 bases from V and 2 bases from J, with 13 bases between. The CDR3 contains 14 residues. Germline V gene lookup returns CDR1 MNHEY and CDR2 SMNVEV (reference sequence). The CDR3, as DNA: TGTGCCAGCAGTCACCCGGGGGACACCTACGAGCAGTACTTC. Residues: CASSHPGDTYEQYF.

The V and J genes are TRBV2 and TRBJ2-3; weak D call: TRBD1 (5 bases). Germline CDR1 reads SNHLY; CDR2 reads FYNNEI. The V gene lost 7 bases and the J gene lost 0 bases, with 11 bases spanning the gap. The CDR3 consists of 14 residues. In DNA form, the CDR3 reads TGTGCCAGCACCAGGGAACCTAGCACAGATACGCAGTATTTT. Translating it yields CASTREPSTDTQYF.

Remarks on this clone: Relative to the germline gene, one junction end is altered; a read error may explain this. The genes are TRBV7-9 and TRBJ2-4, with TRBD1 as a possible D gene (5 bases). From germline, CDR1 is SEHNR and CDR2 FQNEAQ (reference sequence). The length of the CDR3 is 12 residues. CDR3 sequence reads: CASSLAGPSTHF. The CDR3 region has the DNA TGTGCCAGCAGCTTAGCGGGGCCCTCGACGCACTTC.

The chain joins TRBV29-1 to TRBJ1-2; D not certain. Germline V gives CDR1 SQVTM, CDR2 ANQGSEA. V lost 6 bases to trimming and J lost 1 base, with 6 bases between them. The CDR3 length is 11 residues. In DNA form, the CDR3 reads TGCAGCGTATGGGGTAACTATGGCTACACCTTC. It encodes CSVWGNYGYTF.

V usage is TRBV19 and J usage is TRBJ1-2; 11 bases are shared with TRBD1. Germline values: CDR1 LNHDA, CDR2 SQIVND (reference sequence). The V gene end was trimmed by 9 bases and the J gene end by 4 bases; junction bases not matched to a gene: 1. The CDR3 consists of 12 residues. CDR3 bases: TGTGCCAGCGGGACAGGGGGCTATGGCTACACCTTC. Residues: CASGTGGYGYTF.

This clone was recorded once. The chain links TRBV29-1 to TRBJ1-1, with 7 bases aligning to TRBD1. Trimming at V came to 4 bases and at J to 3 bases, leaving 5 bases not matched to a gene. In germline, CDR1 is SQVTM, CDR2 ANQGSEA. This CDR3 region has 13 residues. This CDR3 reads CSVVKGADTEAFF. The CDR3 coding sequence is TGCAGCGTTGTCAAGGGGGCGGACACTGAAGCTTTCTTT.

The chain combines TRBV2 with TRBJ1-6; D is perhaps TRBD1 (6 bases). This CDR3 contains 14 residues. V was clipped by 4 bases and J by 9 bases, with 13 bases between them. Germline V gene lookup returns CDR1 SNHLY and CDR2 FYNNEI. The CDR3 DNA reads as TGTGCCAGCAGTGGACAGGACTGGGGTTCACCCCTCCACTTT. As protein: CASSGQDWGSPLHF.

This chain connects TRBV11-3 to TRBJ1-3; D call uncertain. V dropped 5 bases and J dropped 0 bases, with 14 bases sitting between them. CDR1 SGHNT and CDR2 YENEEA come from the germline V gene. This CDR3 has 16 residues. CDR3 in DNA: TGTGCCAGCAGCCCCCATGGCGGAAACTCTGGAAACACCATATATTTT. It translates to CASSPHGGNSGNTIYF. The whole variable domain, filled in from reference TRBV11-3 and TRBJ1-3, reads EAGVVQSPRYKIIEKKQPVAFWCNPISGHNTLYWYLQNLGQGPELLIRYENEEAVDDSQLPKDRFSAERLKGVDSTLKIQPAELGDSAVYLCASSPHGGNSGNTIYFGEGSWLTVV.

The chain carries TRBV6-1 and TRBJ2-7, with D tentatively TRBD1 or TRBD2 (6 bases each). Germline V gene sequence: CDR1 MNHNS, CDR2 SASEGT. The CDR3 spans 16 residues. V was pared by 2 bases and J by 2 bases, with 16 bases between. This CDR3 is CASSEIGGTWTYEQYF. DNA of the CDR3: TGTGCCAGCAGTGAAATTGGGGGGACATGGACCTACGAGCAGTACTTC.

The chain couples TRBV5-4 to TRBJ1-2; TRBD1 is a possible D gene (5 bases). This CDR3 region has 16 residues. V lost 5 bases and J lost 0, with 17 bases in between. Germline V gene lookup returns CDR1 SGHNT and CDR2 YYREEE (reference sequence). CDR3 sequence (DNA): TGTGCCAGCAGGGGGGACCCAGTGGGTGCTAACTATGGCTACACCTTC. Its translation: CASRGDPVGANYGYTF.

The chain has TRBV11-2 and TRBJ1-2, with 9 positions matching TRBD1. Germline V gene data show CDR1 as SGHAT and CDR2 as FQNNGV. The ends lost 4 bases at V and 4 bases at J; junction bases unmatched: 4. The CDR3 totals 14 residues. CDR3 amino acids: CASSYTGGSYGYTF. The CDR3 nucleotides are TGTGCCAGCAGCTATACAGGGGGCTCCTATGGCTACACCTTC.

The chain combines TRBV15 with TRBJ2-6; the D is unclear. Trimming cost V 0 bases and J 0 bases, with 18 bases left between them. Germline V lookup: CDR1 LNHNV, CDR2 YYDKDF (reference sequence). This CDR3 is 20 amino acids long. CDR3 sequence: CATSRETAVSFFSGANVLTF. The CDR3 DNA reads TGTGCCACCAGCAGAGAAACCGCGGTCAGTTTTTTCTCTGGGGCCAACGTCCTGACTTTC.

The chain uses TRBV5-5 and TRBJ2-2, with 8 bases aligning to TRBD1. The CDR3 runs 15 residues. The V gene's germline CDR1 is SGHKS and CDR2 YYEKEE (reference sequence). V lost 0 bases, J lost 7 bases, and 5 bases stayed unmatched. CDR3 nucleotide sequence: TGTGCCAGCAGCTTGGGGCAGGGGGCTGTCGGGGAGCTGTTTTTT. It codes for CASSLGQGAVGELFF.

This chain connects TRBV9 to TRBJ2-1, with TRBD1 as a possible D gene (5 bases). The V gene's germline CDR1 is SGDLS and CDR2 YYNGEE. The CDR3 covers 12 residues. The V end was cut by 0 bases, the J end by 13 bases, with 11 bases between. CDR3 sequence reads: CASSVDPGPQFF. The CDR3 bases are TGTGCCAGCAGCGTAGATCCAGGGCCCCAGTTCTTC. The full variable domain, rest sourced from reference TRBV9 and TRBJ2-1, is DSGVTQTPKHLITATGQRVTLRCSPRSGDLSVYWYQQSLDQGLQFLIQYYNGEERAKGNILERFSAQQFPDLHSELNLSSLELGDSALYFCASSVDPGPQFFGPGTRLTVL.